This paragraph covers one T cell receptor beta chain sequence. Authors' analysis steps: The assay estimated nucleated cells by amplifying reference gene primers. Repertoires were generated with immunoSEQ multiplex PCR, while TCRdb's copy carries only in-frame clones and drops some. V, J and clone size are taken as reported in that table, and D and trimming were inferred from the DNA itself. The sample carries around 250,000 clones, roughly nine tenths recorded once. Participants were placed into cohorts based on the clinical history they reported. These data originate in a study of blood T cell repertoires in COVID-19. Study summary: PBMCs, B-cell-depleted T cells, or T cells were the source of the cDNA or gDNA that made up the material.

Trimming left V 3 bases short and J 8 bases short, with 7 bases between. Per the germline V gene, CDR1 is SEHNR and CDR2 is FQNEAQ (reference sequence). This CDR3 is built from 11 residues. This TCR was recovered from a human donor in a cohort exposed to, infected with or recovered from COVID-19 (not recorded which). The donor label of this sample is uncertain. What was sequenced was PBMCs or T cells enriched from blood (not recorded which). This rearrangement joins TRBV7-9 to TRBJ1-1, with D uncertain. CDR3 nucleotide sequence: TGTGCCAGCAGCTTCGAGGGAGAAGCTTTCTTT. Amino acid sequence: CASSFEGEAFF.